Included here is one T cell receptor beta chain sequence, with context. Some clones are missing from TCRdb's copy, which holds only in-frame ones; the method was immunoSEQ multiplex PCR. The table lists some 180,000 clones, 70% to 80% of them singletons, with roughly 14% in the top ten. These data are taken from a study of blood T cell repertoires in COVID-19. Across the study: The United States, Italy and Spain were the sources of the acute and convalescent COVID-19 samples.

The length of the CDR3 is 19 residues. Germline trimming cut 1 base from V and 2 bases from J; bases unmatched to any gene: 11. The V gene's germline CDR1 is SGHTA and CDR2 FQGNSA. Sequencing used peripheral blood. This clonotype originated in a man aged 50 or older who had recovered from COVID-19. The chain links TRBV7-2 to TRBJ2-5; 12 nucleotides align to TRBD2. The CDR3 DNA is TGTGCCAGCAGCTTAGTGTGGACTAGCGGGACCCAGAGTCAAGAGACCCAGTACTTC. Translated: CASSLVWTSGTQSQETQYF.